Here is one TCR beta chain with its context. Its antigen remains unidentified. The J segment lost 6 bases and the V segment lost 2 bases, leaving 1 base of the junction unmatched. The CDR3 has 13 residues. Germline-derived CDR1 and CDR2 are SGHRS and YFSETQ. This sample is drawn from a study of cytomegalovirus exposure and HLA in healthy donors. Study-wide results and caveats: In a later analysis, TCR beta V- and J-gene trimming was associated with a missense DCLRE1C variant.

PCR was performed using 60 Vbeta and 13 Jbeta primers. The protocol was immunoSEQ multiplex PCR, while the TCRdb copy is restricted to in-frame clones and leaves out a portion. The sample table includes roughly 82,000 clones. The chain links TRBV5-1 to TRBJ1-4, with 7 bases that match TRBD1. This clonotype was sampled from a woman in her fifties or sixties in good health and CMV-seronegative. Sequencing input: PBMCs. The CDR3 spells CASSFTGDEKLFF. CDR3 sequence (DNA): TGCGCCAGCAGCTTTACAGGGGATGAAAAACTGTTTTTT. The full variable domain, with the rest looked up from reference TRBV5-1 and TRBJ1-4, is KAGVTQTPRYLIKTRGQQVTLSCSPISGHRSVSWYQQTPGQGLQFLFEYFSETQRNKGNFPGRFSGRQFSNSRSEMNVSTLELGDSALYLCASSFTGDEKLFFGSGTQLSVL.